Listed here are 32 T cell receptor beta chains from one sample, sequenced in a study of T cell clonality in common variable immunodeficiency. Sequencing used immunoSEQ multiplex PCR; TCRdb keeps in-frame clones, though not all of them. The specimen gives tens of thousands of clones without singletons; the ten biggest hold 1.8%. Sequencing used peripheral blood mononuclear cells. The receptors were sampled from a person between 18 and 70 years old in good health.

This clone was counted ten times or more. The read stops 3 residues short of the end of the CDR3; the missing end is completed from the germline J gene. This chain joins TRBV7-8 and TRBJ1-2; 7 nucleotides line up with TRBD1. This CDR3 has 15 amino acids. V was pared by 1 base and J by 5 bases, with 7 bases of the junction left unmatched. Per the germline V gene, CDR1 is SGHVS and CDR2 is FQNEAQ. The CDR3 protein is CASSLVSGTAYGYTF. The DNA read from the CDR3 is TGTGCCAGCAGCTTAGTCTCAGGGACAGCATATGGC.

This clone was seen at least ten times. The read ends 3 residues shy of where the CDR3 ends; the end is completed using the germline J gene. This sequence joins TRBV13 and TRBJ1-2; 8 bases are a match to TRBD1. The CDR3 is made up of 15 amino acids. Germline V gives CDR1 PRHDT, CDR2 FYEKMQ (reference sequence). V lost 5 bases, J lost 4 bases, and 9 bases stayed unmatched. The CDR3: CASSISGTGTYGYTF. CDR3 DNA (partial): TGTGCCAGCAGCATATCCGGGACAGGAACCTATGGC. Full variable domain (outside the CDR3, taken from reference TRBV13 and TRBJ1-2): AAGVIQSPRHLIKEKRETATLKCYPIPRHDTVYWYQQGPGQDPQFLISFYEKMQSDKGSIPDRFSAQQFSDYHSELNMSSLELGDSALYFCASSISGTGTYGYTFGSGTRLTVV.

At least ten counts were recorded for this clone. The CDR3 spells CASSIFAGQETQYF. The sequenced part of the CDR3 DNA is TGTGCCAGTAGTATTTTTGCAGGGCAAGAGACG. This chain joins TRBV19 and TRBJ2-3; D may be TRBD1 (5 bases). The read ends 3 residues before the CDR3 terminus; that terminus is restored from the germline J gene. The CDR3 totals 14 residues. Per the germline V gene, CDR1 is LNHDA and CDR2 is SQIVND (reference sequence).

Many counts were recorded for this clone. The CDR3 goes on 3 residues after the read ends, and that part is filled in from the germline J gene. The gene calls are TRBV7-2 and TRBJ2-5, with 7 bases that match TRBD2. The germline V gene encodes CDR1 SGHTA and CDR2 FQGNSA. This CDR3 has 14 amino acids. V gave up 5 bases and J gave up 1 base; unmatched junction bases: 4. The covered CDR3 bases are TGTGCCAGCAGCGCCGGGGGGACCCAAGAGACC. Translating it yields CASSAGGTQET. The entire CDR3 protein reads CASSAGGTQETQYF.

Notes on this clone: The read finishes 3 residues shy of the CDR3 end, and the germline J gene is used to complete it. The gene calls are TRBV19 and TRBJ1-4; perhaps TRBD1 as D (5 bases). Germline CDR1 LNHDA, CDR2 SQIVND (reference sequence). This CDR3 contains 15 residues. CDR3 loop: CASSIRPGMDSPLFF. The sequenced CDR3 bases are TGTGCCAGTAGTATCCGGCCAGGGATGGATTCACCA.

This clone has a handful of counts. The read terminates 3 residues before the CDR3 end, so the remaining end is supplied by the germline J gene. Other DNA variants within this sample encode the same CDR3. The rearrangement joins TRBV7-2 to TRBJ1-3; D unresolved. Germline-derived CDR1 and CDR2 are SGHTA and FQGNSA. V lost 0 bases and J 0 bases, leaving 9 bases between the germline ends. The CDR3 runs 16 residues. The CDR3 is CASSLAFSDSGNTIYF. CDR3 DNA (partial): TGTGCCAGCAGCTTAGCGTTTTCAGACTCTGGAAACACC. Supplemented by reference TRBV7-2 and TRBJ1-3, the full variable domain reads GAGVSQSPSNKVTEKGKDVELRCDPISGHTALYWYRQSLGQGLEFLIYFQGNSAPDKSGLPSDRFSAERTGGSVSTLTIQRTQQEDSAVYLCASSLAFSDSGNTIYFGEGSWLTVV.

This clone was counted ten times or more. The CDR3 goes on 3 residues after the read ends, and that part is filled in from the germline J gene. The J gene is TRBJ2-7, the V gene TRBV5-1, with 10 positions matching TRBD2. The CDR3 totals 17 residues. J lost 2 bases, V lost 3 bases, and 11 bases had no gene match. Germline CDR1 reads SGHRS; CDR2 reads YFSETQ. The CDR3 reads CASSSFERGGQTYEQYF. The covered CDR3 bases are TGCGCCAGCAGCTCATTTGAGCGGGGGGGCCAGACCTACGAG.

This clone was detected only a few times. From the germline J gene comes the end of the CDR3, since the read stops 3 residues before it. The rearrangement uses TRBV5-3 and TRBJ2-7; perhaps TRBD1 as D (6 bases). TRBV5-3 is designated an ORF whose function remains uncertain. This CDR3 has 15 amino acids. Trimming removed 3 bases from V and 3 bases from J, with 16 bases in between. The CDR3 loop reads CARSWTPGQHYEQYF. The sequenced part of the CDR3 DNA is TGTGCCAGAAGCTGGACGCCCGGACAGCACTACGAG.

This clone was detected many times. The read gets to within 3 residues of the CDR3 end, and the germline J gene fills in the rest. This chain joins TRBV4-1 and TRBJ2-3, with 12 nucleotides matching TRBD2. The CDR3 covers 15 residues. Germline CDR1 and CDR2: MGHRA and YSYEKL. The DNA read from the CDR3 is TGCGCCAGCAGCCACACTAGCGGGAGGCAAGAGACG. Amino acids: CASSHTSGRQET. The full CDR3 reads CASSHTSGRQETQYF.

The sample holds many counts of this clone. The read ends 3 residues shy of where the CDR3 ends; the end is completed using the germline J gene. The chain uses TRBV6-2 or TRBV6-3 and TRBJ2-2; 10 bases are shared with TRBD2. The CDR3 consists of 16 residues. The germline CDR1 and CDR2 sequences are MNHEY and SVGEGT. V lost 2 bases to trimming and J lost 6 bases; unmatched junction nucleotides: 6. The chain's CDR3 is CASSYRAGGRSGELFF. The covered CDR3 bases are TGTGCCAGCAGTTACCGAGCGGGGGGGCGGTCCGGGGAG.

For this clone: The read halts 3 residues ahead of the CDR3 end, with the missing end drawn from the germline J gene. The chain joins TRBV5-1 to TRBJ1-2; possible D gene TRBD1, 5 bases. Germline CDR1 and CDR2: SGHRS and YFSETQ. The CDR3 length is 14 residues. CDR3 in amino acids: CACASGVIGETYTF. CDR3 bases read: TGCGCCTGCGCTAGCGGGGTAATAGGGGAGACC.

This clone was seen ten or more times. The read terminates 3 residues before the CDR3 end, so the remaining end is supplied by the germline J gene. The chain is built from TRBV6-2 or TRBV6-3 and TRBJ2-1; tentatively, D is TRBD2 (5 bases). The CDR3 has 16 residues. V was trimmed by 2 bases and J by 2 bases, leaving 13 bases between them. Germline lookup yields CDR1 MNHEY and CDR2 SVGEGT. Here the CDR3 reads CASSYSRGFTYNEQFF. CDR3 DNA, as far as it was read: TGTGCCAGCAGTTACAGCCGGGGATTCACCTACAATGAG.

In regard to this clone: Read sequence stops 3 residues before the CDR3 end, and the germline J gene provides the missing end. The V and J genes are TRBV2 and TRBJ2-7; D possibly corresponds to TRBD1 (7 bases). CDR1 and CDR2 from the germline V gene are SNHLY and FYNNEI. V gave up 10 bases and J gave up 4 bases, with 23 bases separating them. CDR3 size: 15 residues. Incomplete CDR3 DNA: TGTGCCACCGGACGTCAGGGGGGCGCATCGTACGAG. This encodes CATGRQGGASYE. The full CDR3 is CATGRQGGASYEQYF.

This clone has at least ten counts. The observed sequence ends 3 residues before the CDR3 terminus, with the missing tail filled in from the germline J gene. The chain uses TRBV6-2 or TRBV6-3 and TRBJ1-2; 7 bases fit TRBD1. Germline V CDR1 and CDR2: MNHEY, SVGEGT. The CDR3 runs 15 residues. With 5 bases clipped from V and 4 bases from J, the junction kept 10 bases outside the gene matches. The sequenced part of the CDR3 DNA is TGTGCCAGCAGTGCGACAGGGAAAGGCTTCTATGGC. The encoded protein is CASSATGKGFYG. The whole CDR3 protein is CASSATGKGFYGYTF.

This clone was counted many times. Read sequence stops 3 residues before the CDR3 end, and the germline J gene provides the missing end. The J gene is TRBJ1-1, the V gene TRBV7-9; tentatively, D is TRBD1 (5 bases). Germline values: CDR1 SEHNR, CDR2 FQNEAQ (reference sequence). Trimming cost V 1 base and J 7 bases, with 13 bases left between them. The length of the CDR3 is 14 residues. Incomplete CDR3 DNA: TGTGCCAGCAGCTTAGGGGTAGGGGTGAGTGAA. Translated, it gives CASSLGVGVSE. The whole CDR3 reads CASSLGVGVSEAFF.

This clone was counted at least ten times. The CDR3 end lies 3 residues beyond the end of the read and is filled in from the germline J gene. This chain joins TRBV5-6 and TRBJ2-2, with TRBD1 as a possible D gene (6 bases). The CDR3 runs 14 residues. Germline CDR1 and CDR2: SGHDT and YYEEEE. Trimming pared 3 bases from V and 3 bases from J, leaving 9 bases between. The part of the CDR3 DNA that was read is TGTGCCAGCAGCTCGGGACAAGACACCGGGGAG. The encoded protein is CASSSGQDTGE. The full-length CDR3 reads as CASSSGQDTGELFF.

Comments on this clone: This sequence may be a read error, since a much larger clone differs from it by one base. The read halts 3 residues ahead of the CDR3 end, with the missing end drawn from the germline J gene. The chain combines TRBV6-2 or TRBV6-3 with TRBJ2-3; weak D call: TRBD1 (7 bases). The CDR3 length is 14 residues. From germline, CDR1 is MNHEY and CDR2 SVGEGT. The CDR3 sequence is CASSFPGGYQPQYF. The covered CDR3 bases are TGTGCCAGCAGCTTTCCAGGGGGGTATCAGCCG.

The sample holds many counts of this clone. The read is 3 residues too short to cover the CDR3 end, so that end is filled in from the germline J gene. J is TRBJ2-5 and V is TRBV2, with D tentatively TRBD1 (5 bases). CDR3 size: 13 residues. Germline V CDR1 and CDR2: SNHLY, FYNNEI. The V end was cut by 7 bases, the J end by 1 base, with 10 bases between. The chain's CDR3 is CASNWGSQETQYF. CDR3 bases read: TGTGCCAGCAATTGGGGCAGCCAAGAGACC. Full variable domain (remainder filled in from reference TRBV2 and TRBJ2-5): EPEVTQTPSHQVTQMGQEVILRCVPISNHLYFYWYRQILGQKVEFLVSFYNNEISEKSEIFDDQFSVERPDGSNFTLKIRSTKLEDSAMYFCASNWGSQETQYFGPGTRLLVL.

This clone was detected many times. The read comes to an end 3 residues before the CDR3 does, leaving the germline J gene to fill in the end. The V gene is TRBV12-3 or TRBV12-4, the J gene TRBJ2-1, with TRBD1 matching 7 bases. J lost 2 bases, V lost 7 bases, and 8 bases had no gene match. This CDR3 has 15 residues. The part of the CDR3 DNA that was read is TGTGCCAGCAACCTACAGGGGTTGGCCTACAATGAG. It codes for CASNLQGLAYNE. The complete CDR3 reads CASNLQGLAYNEQFF.

This clone was observed many times. The read ends 3 residues early relative to the CDR3; the germline J gene fills the gap. This rearrangement joins TRBV30 to TRBJ2-4; possible D gene TRBD2, 5 bases. V was pared by 0 bases and J by 0 bases, with 24 bases between. The CDR3 is 20 residues long. Germline-derived CDR1 and CDR2 are GTSNPN and SVGIG (reference sequence). The CDR3 DNA, read in part, is TGTGCCTGGAGTGTACTGAGTCCGGGGTCTTTAGCACTAGCCAAAAACATT. The encoded protein is CAWSVLSPGSLALAKNI. The CDR3, in full, reads CAWSVLSPGSLALAKNIQYF. The full variable domain, in which reference TRBV30 and TRBJ2-4 provide the parts outside the CDR3, is SQTIHQWPATLVQPVGSPLSLECTVEGTSNPNLYWYRQAAGRGLQLLFYSVGIGQISSEVPQNLSASRPQDRQFILSSKKLLLSDSGFYLCAWSVLSPGSLALAKNIQYFGAGTRLSVL.

This clone was observed a few times. The CDR3 extends 3 residues past the end of the read, so its final part is completed from the germline J gene. The rearrangement uses TRBV7-2 and TRBJ1-4; D not certain. There are 14 residues in the CDR3. Germline V gene lookup returns CDR1 SGHTA and CDR2 FQGNSA. The CDR3 here is CASARSISANVLFF. The covered CDR3 bases are TGTGCCTCCGCCCGGAGTATCAGCGCCAACGTA.

This clone was seen repeatedly, ten times or more. The CDR3 goes on 3 residues after the read ends, and that part is filled in from the germline J gene. The chain employs TRBV5-1 and TRBJ2-2, with 8 bases identical to TRBD1. Losses at the gene ends were 2 bases for V and 4 bases for J; bases not matched to a gene: 4. CDR3 size: 15 residues. CDR1 SGHRS and CDR2 YFSETQ come from the germline V gene. The CDR3 spells CASSLQGVGTGELFF. CDR3 DNA, as far as it was read: TGCGCCAGCAGCTTACAGGGGGTTGGCACCGGGGAG.

This clone was observed at least ten times. One junction end disagrees with the germline gene, perhaps due to a read error. The read is 3 residues too short to cover the CDR3 end, so that end is filled in from the germline J gene. The V and J genes are TRBV7-2 and TRBJ2-1; the D is unclear. Germline values: CDR1 SGHTA, CDR2 FQGNSA. The CDR3 is 13 residues long. CDR3 DNA, as far as it was read: TGTGCCAGCAGCTTTGAACCATACAGTGAG. Amino acids: CASSFEPYSE. The whole CDR3 is CASSFEPYSEQFF.

A few counts support this clone. The observed sequence ends 3 residues before the CDR3 terminus, with the missing tail filled in from the germline J gene. V and J are TRBV7-2 and TRBJ1-2; possible D gene TRBD1, 6 bases. Germline V lookup: CDR1 SGHTA, CDR2 FQGNSA. This CDR3 has 17 residues. CDR3 DNA, as far as it was read: TGTGCCAGCAGCTTAGCGAGGCTTGCGGGGGGGCAAGAGACC. Its protein is CASSLARLAGGQET. The CDR3 in full is CASSLARLAGGQETYTF.

This clone was detected ten times or more. The CDR3 goes on 3 residues after the read ends, and that part is filled in from the germline J gene. The chain combines TRBV19 with TRBJ1-1; 8 positions match TRBD1. The CDR3 has 12 residues. The ends lost 8 bases at V and 6 bases at J; junction bases unmatched: 5. Germline V gives CDR1 LNHDA, CDR2 SQIVND (reference sequence). CDR3 residues: CASADRDAEAFF. The DNA read from the CDR3 is TGTGCCAGTGCGGACAGGGACGCTGAA.

This clone was detected many times. The CDR3 end is not reached by the read, which stops 3 residues before it; the germline J gene fills it in. This chain connects TRBV7-2 to TRBJ1-1; 11 bases line up with TRBD1. The CDR3 is 15 residues long. V lost 5 bases to trimming and J lost 1 base; unmatched junction nucleotides: 3. From germline, CDR1 is SGHTA and CDR2 FQGNSA. The CDR3 spells CASSNGQGANTEAFF. Incomplete CDR3 DNA: TGTGCCAGCAGCAACGGACAGGGGGCGAACACTGAA.

This clone has a count of ten or more. The read terminates 3 residues before the CDR3 end, so the remaining end is supplied by the germline J gene. V usage is TRBV7-9 and J usage is TRBJ2-7; D unresolved. The CDR3 extends over 12 amino acids. Deletions cut 8 bases from V and 0 bases from J, with 8 bases between. The V gene's germline CDR1 is SEHNR and CDR2 FQNEAQ (reference sequence). The covered CDR3 bases are TGTGCCAGCTCCCCGGTCTCCTACGAG. It yields the protein CASSPVSYE. The full-length CDR3 reads as CASSPVSYEQYF.

This clone has at least ten counts. The CDR3 is cut off 3 residues early in the read; its end comes from the germline J gene. V is TRBV30 and J is TRBJ2-2; 8 bases match TRBD1. This CDR3 contains 14 residues. The germline V gene has CDR1 GTSNPN and CDR2 SVGIG (reference sequence). Trimming removed 3 bases from V and 4 bases from J; junction bases left unmatched: 4. CDR3 DNA, as far as it was read: TGTGCCTGGAGGACAGGGGCGGGCACCGGGGAG. It codes for CAWRTGAGTGE. The whole CDR3 sequence reads CAWRTGAGTGELFF. The full variable domain, its missing parts supplied by reference TRBV30 and TRBJ2-2, is SQTIHQWPATLVQPVGSPLSLECTVEGTSNPNLYWYRQAAGRGLQLLFYSVGIGQISSEVPQNLSASRPQDRQFILSSKKLLLSDSGFYLCAWRTGAGTGELFFGEGSRLTVL.

A few counts support this clone. The read gets to within 3 residues of the CDR3 end, and the germline J gene fills in the rest. This chain connects TRBV10-2 to TRBJ1-2; 8 bases are a match to TRBD1. V lost 6 bases and J lost 4; bases outside the gene matches: 10. Germline assignment: CDR1 WSHSY and CDR2 SAAADI. CDR3 length: 15 residues. Incomplete CDR3 DNA: TGCGCCAGCAGGGGAAGAGGACAGGGATTCTATGGC. As protein: CASRGRGQGFYG. The full CDR3 sequence reads CASRGRGQGFYGYTF.

This clone was recorded many times. The read ends 3 residues before the CDR3 terminus; that terminus is restored from the germline J gene. The chain uses TRBV5-4 and TRBJ1-4, with 8 bases identical to TRBD1. This CDR3 comprises 14 residues. From germline, CDR1 is SGHNT and CDR2 YYREEE (reference sequence). V shed 4 bases and J 8 bases; nucleotides not matched to a gene: 7. The DNA read from the CDR3 is TGTGCCAGCAGCCCCGGACAGGGACGGGAAAAA. It codes for CASSPGQGREK. The CDR3 as a whole reads CASSPGQGREKLFF.

On this clone itself: The read comes to an end 3 residues before the CDR3 does, leaving the germline J gene to fill in the end. The genes are TRBV10-2 and TRBJ2-5, with TRBD2 as a possible D gene (5 bases). This CDR3 spans 13 amino acids. Germline V gives CDR1 WSHSY, CDR2 SAAADI. The V end was cut by 10 bases, the J end by 6 bases, with 18 bases between. The DNA read from the CDR3 is TGCGCCATCTCTCAGACGTTAGCGAAGACC. It is translated as CAISQTLAKT. The whole CDR3 sequence reads CAISQTLAKTQYF.

This clone was seen ten or more times. The CDR3 end lies 3 residues beyond the end of the read and is filled in from the germline J gene. This chain connects TRBV7-3 to TRBJ2-1, with 9 bases identical to TRBD1. Germline V CDR1 and CDR2: SGHTA, FQGTGA. The CDR3 is made up of 14 amino acids. V was clipped by 5 bases and J by 5 bases; unmatched bases: 4. CDR3 DNA, as far as it was read: TGTGCCAGCAGCCCCGGGACAGGGAACAATGAG. Protein sequence: CASSPGTGNNE. In full, the CDR3 reads CASSPGTGNNEQFF.